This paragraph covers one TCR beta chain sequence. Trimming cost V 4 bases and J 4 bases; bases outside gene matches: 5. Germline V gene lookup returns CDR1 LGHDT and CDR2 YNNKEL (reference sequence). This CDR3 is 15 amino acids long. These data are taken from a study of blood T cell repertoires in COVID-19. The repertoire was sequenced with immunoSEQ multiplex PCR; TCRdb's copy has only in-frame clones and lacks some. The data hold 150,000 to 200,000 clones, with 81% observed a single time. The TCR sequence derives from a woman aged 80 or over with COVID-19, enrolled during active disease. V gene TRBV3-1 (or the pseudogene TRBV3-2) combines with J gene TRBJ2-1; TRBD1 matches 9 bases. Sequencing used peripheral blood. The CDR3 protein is CASSPGTGSYNEQFF. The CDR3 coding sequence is TGTGCCAGCAGCCCCGGGACAGGGTCATACAATGAGCAGTTCTTC.